Detailed here is one T cell receptor (beta chain). The antigen remains undetermined. Then a second PCR, running roughly 7 to 11 cycles, was carried out with a sample-barcoded 5' primer and a J-beta primer mix. Each CDR3 protein is one row after TCRdb ran MiXCR on the 5' RACE reads. The table has around 1.5 million distinct CDR3 sequences, around 42% seen once. Russia was home to the donors, healthy Caucasian individuals aged roughly 6 to 90. The sample comes from a study of blood T cells in healthy people across ages. Germline CDR1 MNHEY, CDR2 SVGEGT. The CDR3 consists of 14 residues. Trimming stripped 6 bases from V and 4 bases from J, with 13 bases between. Study-wide points: Estimated diversity across one million T cells was deemed an underestimate.

Source material: blood. This TCR came from a young woman in good health. The chain carries TRBV6-2 or TRBV6-3 and TRBJ1-5; D remains unclear. CDR3 residues: CASRRLSQNQPQHF. In DNA form, the CDR3 reads TGTGCCAGCAGAAGGCTTTCCCAAAATCAGCCCCAGCATTTT.